The clone carrying this TCR beta chain was recorded at least ten times. TCRdb ran MiXCR on the RACE reads and lists one entry per CDR3 protein. Counted here are under 450,000 distinct CDR3 sequences, roughly 5% occurring once; the ten biggest clones make up 2% to 2.5%. Germline V gene lookup returns CDR1 DFQATT and CDR2 SNEGSKA (reference sequence). The CDR3 is 14 residues long. V lost 4 bases to trimming and J lost 5 bases; unmatched junction nucleotides: 7. This entry comes from a study of human T cells and chemical hapten exposure. The time point: patch test 1, 2 weeks after DPC sensitization. Treatment indicated: therapeutic diphenylcyclopropenone sensitization with weekly scalp DPC.

This sequence was found in a woman between 45 and 65 years old with alopecia areata. Some clones in this sample may be carry-over from other donors' samples. Source: whole blood, taken in connection with sensitization to the hapten diphenylcyclopropenone (DPC). The rearrangement joins TRBV20-1 to TRBJ1-5, with 8 bases that match TRBD1. The CDR3 is CSANLQGGDQPQHF. CDR3 DNA sequence: TGCAGTGCTAACTTACAGGGGGGGGATCAGCCCCAGCATTTT.